These 17 T cell receptor beta chains were all obtained from the same sample, sequenced in a study of blood T cell repertoires in COVID-19. Method: immunoSEQ multiplex PCR; TCRdb's copy keeps in-frame clones and lacks some. Counted here are about 220,000 clones, 84% occurring once; the ten biggest clones make up about 7%. Sequences were obtained from PBMCs or T cells enriched from blood (not recorded which). The receptors stem from a woman in her thirties or forties who had recovered from COVID-19.

V and J are TRBV5-6 and TRBJ2-5, with TRBD2 as a possible D gene (5 bases). Per germline, CDR1 SGHDT and CDR2 YYEEEE. The CDR3 runs 11 residues. V was pared by 4 bases and J by 4 bases, with 5 bases between. CDR3 residues: CASSRGETQYF. CDR3 bases: TGTGCCAGCAGCCGGGGAGAGACCCAGTACTTC.

The DNA for the CDR3 is TGTGCCAGCAGCCAAGGGGCCAACGAGCAGTACTTC. It yields the protein CASSQGANEQYF. The rearrangement joins TRBV3-1 (or the pseudogene TRBV3-2) to TRBJ2-7; D uncertain. The germline gives CDR1 LGHDT, CDR2 YNNKEL (reference sequence). V shed 1 base and J shed 5 bases, with 6 bases lying between them. The length of the CDR3 is 12 residues.

The V and J genes are TRBV19 and TRBJ2-3; no clear D. V was shortened by 6 bases and J by 0 bases, with 13 bases between the two germline ends. CDR3 length: 15 residues. Germline loops: CDR1 LNHDA, CDR2 SQIVND (reference sequence). The chain's CDR3 is CASSDLVTSTDTQYF. The CDR3 nucleotides read TGTGCCAGTAGCGACCTAGTTACTAGCACAGATACGCAGTATTTT.

V gene TRBV5-1 combines with J gene TRBJ1-5; D call uncertain. Trimming took off 2 bases at V and 5 bases at J, with 11 bases between the two ends. Per germline, CDR1 SGHRS and CDR2 YFSETQ. CDR3 length equals 14 residues. In DNA form, the CDR3 reads TGCGCCAGCAGCTTTGGAGAGAAGGATCAGCCCCAGCATTTT. Residues: CASSFGEKDQPQHF.

CDR3 in amino acids: CASSFSVNGNTIYF. CDR3 nucleotide sequence: TGTGCCAGTAGTTTCTCGGTTAACGGAAACACCATATATTTT. The chain combines TRBV19 with TRBJ1-3; D ambiguous. With 5 bases removed from V and 4 bases from J, the gap between germline ends came to 12 bases. Looked up from germline, CDR1 is LNHDA and CDR2 is SQIVND (reference sequence). This CDR3 is built from 14 residues.

The chain employs TRBV2 and TRBJ2-1; TRBD2 aligns across 14 bases. The V and J ends lost 3 bases and 9 bases, in that order; junction bases with no gene match: 1. The CDR3 consists of 14 residues. Germline V gene sequence: CDR1 SNHLY, CDR2 FYNNEI. For the CDR3, the DNA is TGTGCCAGCAGTGAGACTAGCGGGAGGGCTGAGCAGTTCTTC. This gives the protein CASSETSGRAEQFF.

The CDR3 DNA is TGTGCCAGCAGTGGGGCTAGCGCCAATGAGCAGTTCTTC. It specifies CASSGASANEQFF. The genes are TRBV2 and TRBJ2-1; a weak D match, TRBD2 (6 bases). Germline CDR1 is SNHLY and CDR2 is FYNNEI. The CDR3 runs 13 residues. V was clipped by 4 bases and J by 6 bases, with 10 bases between them. The full variable domain, rest sourced from reference TRBV2 and TRBJ2-1, is EPEVTQTPSHQVTQMGQEVILRCVPISNHLYFYWYRQILGQKVEFLVSFYNNEISEKSEIFDDQFSVERPDGSNFTLKIRSTKLEDSAMYFCASSGASANEQFFGPGTRLTVL.

V and J are TRBV24-1 and TRBJ2-2; 9 positions agree with TRBD1. The V and J ends lost 4 bases and 6 bases, in that order; junction bases with no gene match: 11. This CDR3 spans 17 amino acids. CDR1 is KGHDR and CDR2 is SFDVKD in the germline V gene. The CDR3: CATSDETGTGLSGELFF. CDR3 DNA sequence: TGTGCCACCAGTGACGAAACCGGGACAGGGTTGTCCGGGGAGCTGTTTTTT.

This clone appeared a single time. The rearrangement joins TRBV7-9 to TRBJ2-1; D perhaps matches TRBD2 (5 bases). The CDR3 totals 16 residues. Trimming took 6 bases from V and 12 from J, leaving 27 bases between them. CDR1 is SEHNR, CDR2 FQNEAQ, per germline (reference sequence). The CDR3 reads CASRKLGTDSGWGQFF. DNA for the CDR3: TGTGCCAGCAGGAAACTTGGCACGGACTCCGGTTGGGGGCAGTTCTTC.

The chain combines TRBV28 with TRBJ1-1; TRBD1 matches 10 bases. This CDR3 contains 16 residues. CDR1 and CDR2 from the germline V gene are MDHEN and SYDVKM. The V and J ends lost 6 bases and 6 bases, in that order; junction bases with no gene match: 13. Written as DNA, the CDR3 is TGTGCCAGCAGCCTCGGTGGGACAGGGGCCGCACCTGAAGCTTTCTTT. This encodes CASSLGGTGAAPEAFF. The variable domain in full, with the rest retrieved from reference TRBV28 and TRBJ1-1, is DVKVTQSSRYLVKRTGEKVFLECVQDMDHENMFWYRQDPGLGLRLIYFSYDVKMKEKGDIPEGYSVSREKKERFSLILESASTNQTSMYLCASSLGGTGAAPEAFFGQGTRLTVV.

This chain connects TRBV28 to TRBJ2-5; tentative D call: TRBD2 (6 bases). V lost 6 bases and J lost 10, with 12 bases in between. The germline gives CDR1 MDHEN, CDR2 SYDVKM. The CDR3 is 11 amino acids. This chain's CDR3 is CASRARRDQYF. CDR3 bases: TGTGCCAGCAGGGCGAGGAGGGACCAGTACTTC. Drawing the rest from reference TRBV28 and TRBJ2-5, the complete variable domain is DVKVTQSSRYLVKRTGEKVFLECVQDMDHENMFWYRQDPGLGLRLIYFSYDVKMKEKGDIPEGYSVSREKKERFSLILESASTNQTSMYLCASRARRDQYFGPGTRLLVL.

This sequence joins TRBV3-1 (or the pseudogene TRBV3-2) and TRBJ1-5, with 11 positions matching TRBD1. The CDR3 runs to 15 residues. With 4 bases clipped from V and 6 bases from J, the junction kept 5 bases outside the gene matches. The germline V gene has CDR1 LGHDT and CDR2 YNNKEL (reference sequence). The CDR3 spells CASSPDRGRGQPQHF. The CDR3 DNA sequence: TGTGCCAGCAGCCCGGACAGGGGGCGGGGTCAGCCCCAGCATTTT.

The chain joins TRBV29-1 to TRBJ2-3; TRBD2 agrees at 10 bases. The CDR3 is 15 amino acids. With V trimmed by 3 bases and J by 4 bases, 7 bases remained unmatched. CDR1 and CDR2 from the germline V gene are SQVTM and ANQGSEA. In DNA, the CDR3 is TGCAGCGTTGATACCAGCGGGAGGGCAGCAGATACGCAGTATTTT. This sequence encodes CSVDTSGRAADTQYF.

This rearrangement joins TRBV7-2 to TRBJ2-3; 12 positions match TRBD1. V gave up 4 bases and J gave up 3 bases; unmatched junction bases: 5. The CDR3 runs to 16 residues. Germline V gene lookup returns CDR1 SGHTA and CDR2 FQGNSA. The CDR3 bases are TGTGCCAGCAGCTGGGGACAGGGGGCTGGTACAGATACGCAGTATTTT. Its protein product is CASSWGQGAGTDTQYF.

The table lists this clone with a few counts. V gene TRBV11-3 combines with J gene TRBJ2-1; D possibly corresponds to TRBD2 (6 bases). Germline V CDR1 and CDR2: SGHNT, YENEEA. The CDR3 spans 16 residues. V was cut by 7 bases and J by 1 base, with 17 bases left in between. CDR3 sequence: CASTSGMGGSYNEQFF. Written as DNA, the CDR3 is TGTGCCAGCACCTCTGGCATGGGGGGTTCCTACAATGAGCAGTTCTTC.

V usage is TRBV27 and J usage is TRBJ2-2; no definite D call. The CDR3 is made up of 15 amino acids. Trimming took 0 bases from V and 1 from J, leaving 6 bases between them. Germline loops: CDR1 MNHEY, CDR2 SMNVEV (reference sequence). CDR3 in DNA: TGTGCCAGCAGTTTATCCCAGGTGAACACCGGGGAGCTGTTTTTT. It yields the protein CASSLSQVNTGELFF.

This sequence joins TRBV9 and TRBJ2-5, with 14 bases aligning to TRBD2. V trimming: 4 bases; J trimming: 5 bases; junction bases outside the gene matches: 1. This CDR3 contains 14 residues. CDR1 is SGDLS and CDR2 is YYNGEE in the germline V gene. The CDR3 loop is CASSRLAGGETQYF. DNA of the CDR3: TGTGCCAGCAGCAGACTAGCGGGAGGGGAGACCCAGTACTTC.